Below, 14 T cell receptor beta chains from the same sample are listed, as sequenced in a study of post-analysis software for immune sequencing data. Study-level findings and limits: In patients, about five TRBV segments were more frequent than in controls, with TRBV5-6, TRBV5-1 and TRBV20-1 among them.

These TCRs' antigens remain unknown. Included in the TCR beta cDNA libraries were unique molecular identifiers. TCRdb reanalysed the PCR reads using MiXCR and keeps one entry per CDR3 protein. The table shows 430,000 or so distinct CDR3 sequences, with approximately 37% occurring only once. The specimen sequenced was blood. These receptors were obtained from a girl aged 2-9 years with multiple sclerosis.

About this clonotype: This may be a read error: a much more frequent sequence differs by one nucleotide. The rearrangement uses TRBV7-2 and TRBJ2-1, with 7 bases matching TRBD1. The germline V gene encodes CDR1 SGHTA and CDR2 FQGNSA. This CDR3 has 15 amino acids. The CDR3 region is CASSLDRGSCNEQFF. Written as DNA, the CDR3 is TGTGCCAGCAGCTTAGACAGGGGTTCCTGCAATGAGCAGTTCTTC.

The DNA for the CDR3 is TGTGCCAGCAGCTGGCTTGGGACAGGGCAAGAGACCCAGTACTTC. Translated, it gives CASSWLGTGQETQYF. The chain couples TRBV7-2 to TRBJ2-5; 9 bases are shared with TRBD1. From germline, CDR1 is SGHTA and CDR2 FQGNSA. Germline trimming cut 4 bases from V and 2 bases from J; bases unmatched to any gene: 5. The CDR3 consists of 15 residues.

The rearrangement joins TRBV12-3 or TRBV12-4 to TRBJ1-1; D is perhaps TRBD1 (5 bases). Trimming stripped 7 bases from V and 0 bases from J, with 12 bases between. There are 14 residues in the CDR3. This CDR3 reads CASTSTALNTEAFF. In DNA form, the CDR3 reads TGTGCCAGCACCTCGACAGCTCTGAACACTGAAGCTTTCTTT.

The gene calls are TRBV29-1 and TRBJ1-2; possibly TRBD1 for D (6 bases). This CDR3 region has 18 residues. Germline V lookup: CDR1 SQVTM, CDR2 ANQGSEA. With 0 bases removed from V and 0 bases from J, the gap between germline ends came to 20 bases. In nucleotides, the CDR3 is TGCAGCGTTGAAGATCACCTTTCTTTTGAGGGGGCTAACTATGGCTACACCTTC. It translates to CSVEDHLSFEGANYGYTF.

The V call is TRBV7-9, the J call TRBJ1-4; weak D call: TRBD1 (5 bases). CDR1 and CDR2 (germline): SEHNR, FQNEAQ (reference sequence). CDR3 length equals 14 residues. The germline V and J ends were trimmed by 3 bases and 8 bases, with 13 bases remaining between them. In nucleotides, the CDR3 is TGTGCCAGCAGCTTGGCCAGGGAAGGAGAAAAACTGTTTTTT. Amino acids: CASSLAREGEKLFF.

This rearrangement joins TRBV28 to TRBJ1-5, with 7 bases identical to TRBD1. The germline CDR1 and CDR2 sequences are MDHEN and SYDVKM. This CDR3 comprises 16 residues. The V gene end was trimmed by 5 bases and the J gene end by 0 bases; junction bases not matched to a gene: 7. The CDR3 nucleotides are TGTGCCAGCAGTCCCGGTGGGACAGTTAGCAATCAGCCCCAGCATTTT. This sequence encodes CASSPGGTVSNQPQHF.

The chain is built from TRBV2 and TRBJ2-1, with D possibly matching TRBD1 (5 bases). CDR3 length: 11 amino acids. V was cut by 8 bases and J by 5 bases, with 7 bases left in between. In germline, CDR1 is SNHLY, CDR2 FYNNEI. This chain's CDR3 is CASDRHNEQFF. As DNA, the CDR3 is TGTGCCAGCGACAGACACAATGAGCAGTTCTTC.

This clonotype appeared many times. The chain has TRBV5-1 and TRBJ2-7; tentative D call: TRBD1 (5 bases). Germline V gene sequence: CDR1 SGHRS, CDR2 YFSETQ. V was pared by 1 base and J by 1 base, with 15 bases between. There are 16 residues in the CDR3. CDR3: CASSLTDSQPSYEQYF. CDR3 coding DNA: TGCGCCAGCAGCTTGACCGACAGCCAGCCTTCCTACGAGCAGTACTTC.

The CDR3 loop reads CASSDSLIGWETQYF. CDR3 DNA sequence: TGTGCCAGCAGTGATTCCCTGATCGGCTGGGAGACCCAGTACTTC. V and J are TRBV25-1 and TRBJ2-7; D gene unclear. The end of the DNA is better explained by TRBJ2-5, so the J call may be wrong. Germline assignment: CDR1 MGHDK and CDR2 SYGVNS. The CDR3 consists of 15 residues.

V usage is TRBV12-3 or TRBV12-4 and J usage is TRBJ1-1, with unresolved D. The ends were cut back, 1 base at V and 0 bases at J, with 6 bases in the middle. CDR3 size: 14 residues. In nucleotides, the CDR3 is TGTGCCAGCAGTTTAGGGGAAATGAACACTGAAGCTTTCTTT. It encodes CASSLGEMNTEAFF.

The CDR3 reads CASRTYRQTYNEQFF. The CDR3 region has the DNA TGTGCCAGCAGAACCTACCGGCAGACATACAATGAGCAGTTCTTC. The rearrangement joins TRBV12-3 or TRBV12-4 to TRBJ2-1; D ambiguous. CDR3 size: 15 residues. Between the trimmed V and J ends, which lost 6 bases and 4 bases, there was a span of 16 bases.

In its sample, this clonotype was seen a few times. The V call is TRBV11-2, the J call TRBJ2-7; a weak D match, TRBD1 (6 bases). The V end lost 4 bases, the J end lost 2 bases, and 12 bases lay between the germline ends. Germline V lookup: CDR1 SGHAT, CDR2 FQNNGV. The CDR3 contains 14 residues. CDR3 protein: CASSYNRVAYEQYF. The CDR3 nucleotides read TGTGCCAGCAGCTACAACAGGGTCGCCTACGAGCAGTACTTC.

This clonotype was seen more than once but under ten times. The chain uses TRBV20-1 and TRBJ2-3, with TRBD2 matching over 11 bases. This CDR3 comprises 18 residues. V lost 3 bases, J lost 2 bases, and 13 bases stayed unmatched. Germline V gene data show CDR1 as DFQATT and CDR2 as SNEGSKA (reference sequence). CDR3 DNA sequence: TGCAGTGCTAGGGATCCGGGACTAGCGGCTAGGCCCACAGATACGCAGTATTTT. This encodes CSARDPGLAARPTDTQYF.

This clonotype was seen only a few times. The CDR3 DNA sequence: TGTGCCAGCAGCCAACTAGAAAAGACAGATACGCAGTATTTT. This codes for CASSQLEKTDTQYF. The V gene is TRBV4-2, the J gene TRBJ2-3; D unclear. The CDR3 runs to 14 residues. Trimming shortened V by 2 bases and J by 3 bases, and 9 bases separated the two germline ends. CDR1 is LGHNA, CDR2 YNFKEQ, per germline.